This entry lists 18 T cell receptor beta chains sequenced from one sample in a study of T and B cells in COVID-19 patients. Blood genomic DNA input for TRB amplification was about 240-550 ng. TRB rearrangements were amplified by multiplex PCR with BIOMED2 TRB-A/B primers. TCRdb re-called the multiplex PCR reads through MiXCR, storing one row per CDR3 protein. The sample lists about 2,500 distinct CDR3 sequences, approximately 26% occurring once. Sequencing was carried out using blood. The receptors stem from a human donor with active COVID-19.

This clonotype has just a few counts. The CDR3 sequence: CASGAVRGTEAFF. The CDR3 DNA is TGTGCCAGCGGTGCCGTACGGGGCACTGAAGCTTTCTTT. The chain is built from TRBV6-2 or TRBV6-3 and TRBJ1-1; no reliable D call. CDR1 and CDR2 (germline): MNHEY, SVGEGT. Trimming left V 8 bases short and J 4 bases short, with 14 bases between. The CDR3 totals 13 residues.

This chain joins TRBV14 and TRBJ2-2, with 7 bases identical to TRBD1. Germline-derived CDR1 and CDR2 are SGHDN and FVKESK. This CDR3 comprises 14 residues. The junction had 0 bases not matched to a gene; V was cut back by 4 bases and J by 1 base. The CDR3 loop is CASSRDRNTGELFF. CDR3 coding DNA: TGTGCCAGCAGCCGGGACAGGAACACCGGGGAGCTGTTTTTT.

In its sample, this clonotype is medium-sized. The chain recombines TRBV30 with TRBJ1-5, with D perhaps matching TRBD1 (6 bases). Trimming cost V 5 bases and J 3 bases, with 11 bases left between them. Per germline, CDR1 GTSNPN and CDR2 SVGIG (reference sequence). The CDR3 has 13 amino acids. The CDR3 nucleotides are TGTGCCTGGTCCGGGACACTCAATCAGCCCCAGCATTTT. Translating it yields CAWSGTLNQPQHF.

Within the sample, this clonotype is medium-sized. The gene calls are TRBV15 and TRBJ2-3, with a tentative D call TRBD2 (5 bases). V dropped 0 bases and J dropped 2 bases, with 15 bases sitting between them. The CDR3 has 17 amino acids. CDR1 and CDR2 from the germline V gene are LNHNV and YYDKDF (reference sequence). Written as DNA, the CDR3 is TGTGCCACCAGCAGAGATCGAGGGCGGAGTAACACAGATACGCAGTATTTT. Translated: CATSRDRGRSNTDTQYF. The complete variable domain, with remaining parts taken from reference TRBV15 and TRBJ2-3, reads DAMVIQNPRYQVTQFGKPVTLSCSQTLNHNVMYWYQQKSSQAPKLLFHYYDKDFNNEADTPDNFQSRRPNTSFCFLDIRSPGLGDTAMYLCATSRDRGRSNTDTQYFGPGTRLTVL.

This sequence joins TRBV19 and TRBJ1-1; TRBD1 agrees at 7 bases. There are 15 residues in the CDR3. Germline CDR1 and CDR2: LNHDA and SQIVND (reference sequence). The trim removed 4 bases at V and 0 bases at J, leaving 5 bases unmatched. The CDR3 DNA reads as TGTGCCAGTAGTACCCGACAGGGAATGAACACTGAAGCTTTCTTT. This gives the protein CASSTRQGMNTEAFF.

Relative to its sample, this clonotype is medium-sized. V gene TRBV6-5 combines with J gene TRBJ2-2; D not resolved. The CDR3 contains 15 residues. CDR1 and CDR2 (germline): MNHEY, SVGAGI. Trimming took off 2 bases at V and 1 base at J, with 8 bases between the two ends. DNA for the CDR3: TGTGCCAGCAGTTACAGGTCTATGAACACCGGGGAGCTGTTTTTT. Its protein is CASSYRSMNTGELFF.

This clonotype is labeled as medium-sized. CDR3 DNA sequence: TGTGCCAGCAGCCGGACGGGACCCTCCTACGAGCAGTACTTC. Protein: CASSRTGPSYEQYF. This chain joins TRBV6-5 and TRBJ2-7, with D possibly called TRBD1 or TRBD2 (5 bases each). Trimming left V 6 bases short and J 0 bases short, with 12 bases between. The CDR3 loop spans 14 amino acids. The germline CDR1 and CDR2 sequences are MNHEY and SVGAGI.

As concerns this clonotype: A single base separates this from a much larger clone, so it may be a read error. The CDR3 loop reads CAWGPGAEIQYF. In DNA form, the CDR3 reads TGTGCCTGGGGACCGGGGGCCGAGATCCAGTACTTC. V gene TRBV30 combines with J gene TRBJ2-5; either TRBD1 or TRBD2 may fit D (6 bases each). Germline V gene lookup returns CDR1 GTSNPN and CDR2 SVGIG (reference sequence). The CDR3 totals 12 residues.

Regarding this clonotype: This clone may be a read error of a much larger clone one base away. This chain connects TRBV5-4 to TRBJ2-7; D is ambiguous. This CDR3 has 13 residues. Germline CDR1 and CDR2: SGHNT and YYREEE (reference sequence). V lost 0 bases and J lost 4, with 8 bases in between. The CDR3 reads CASSLVREYEQYF. The CDR3 nucleotides are TGTGCCAGCAGCTTGGTTAGGGAATACGAGCAGTACTTC.

V usage is TRBV19 and J usage is TRBJ1-1, with D perhaps matching TRBD1 (5 bases). V lost 8 bases, J lost 11 bases, and 12 bases lay in between. This CDR3 spans 10 amino acids. Germline V gene lookup returns CDR1 LNHDA and CDR2 SQIVND (reference sequence). CDR3 in amino acids: CASGGYVAFF. The DNA for the CDR3 is TGTGCCAGTGGGGGGTATGTGGCTTTCTTT. Drawing the rest from reference TRBV19 and TRBJ1-1, the complete variable domain is DGGITQSPKYLFRKEGQNVTLSCEQNLNHDAMYWYRQDPGQGLRLIYYSQIVNDFQKGDIAEGYSVSREKKESFPLTVTSAQKNPTAFYLCASGGYVAFFGQGTRLTVV.

This clonotype was detected only a few times. This chain links TRBV7-6 with TRBJ2-5; D may be TRBD1 (7 bases). Trimming took 5 bases from V and 5 from J, leaving 12 bases between them. Germline V gene sequence: CDR1 SGHVS, CDR2 FNYEAQ. The CDR3 loop spans 13 amino acids. CDR3 DNA: TGTGCCAGCAGCACGGGGGACAGCGAGACCCAGTACTTC. This translates into CASSTGDSETQYF.

This clonotype is labeled medium-sized. This rearrangement joins TRBV29-1 to TRBJ2-5; a possible D gene is TRBD2 (6 bases). V was trimmed by 5 bases and J by 5 bases, leaving 12 bases between them. The V gene's germline CDR1 is SQVTM and CDR2 ANQGSEA. The CDR3 has 12 amino acids. The CDR3 loop reads CSVTEGAETQYF. The CDR3 coding sequence is TGCAGCGTTACGGAGGGAGCGGAGACCCAGTACTTC.

The chain has TRBV6-1 and TRBJ2-3, with D possibly TRBD1 on 5 matching bases. The CDR3 consists of 15 residues. The V end lost 7 bases, the J end lost 1 base, and 15 bases lay between the germline ends. Per the germline V gene, CDR1 is MNHNS and CDR2 is SASEGT. CDR3 residues: CASISQGAGTDTQYF. The CDR3 DNA follows: TGTGCCAGCATCAGTCAGGGCGCCGGCACAGATACGCAGTATTTT.

By proportion, this clonotype is medium-sized (0.01 to 0.1%). The rearrangement joins TRBV18 to TRBJ2-1; D gene ambiguous. Germline CDR1 reads KGHSH; CDR2 reads LQKENI. The CDR3 contains 14 residues. With 3 bases removed from V and 11 bases from J, the gap between germline ends came to 17 bases. For the CDR3, the DNA is TGTGCCAGCTCACCTTACCCGGTACAAGTAAAGCAGTTCTTC. Its translation is CASSPYPVQVKQFF.

The chain employs TRBV7-2 and TRBJ2-5; the match to TRBD2 covers 11 bases. J gave up 4 bases and V 4 bases, and 5 bases lay outside the gene matches. Germline V CDR1 and CDR2: SGHTA, FQGNSA. The CDR3 has 15 amino acids. The CDR3 DNA follows: TGTGCCAGCAGCTCCCGCGGACTAGCGGGAGAGACCCAGTACTTC. This codes for CASSSRGLAGETQYF.

This clonotype has more than one count but fewer than ten. The chain joins TRBV28 to TRBJ2-1; TRBD2 agrees at 8 bases. V lost 5 bases and J lost 4; bases outside the gene matches: 13. The CDR3 spans 17 residues. Germline-derived CDR1 and CDR2 are MDHEN and SYDVKM. CDR3 protein: CASSPLLGSGTYNEQFF. In nucleotides, the CDR3 is TGTGCCAGCAGTCCACTCCTAGGTAGCGGGACTTACAATGAGCAGTTCTTC.

This clonotype was counted only a few times. The chain couples TRBV5-6 to TRBJ1-1, with unresolved D. V lost 4 bases to trimming and J lost 3 bases, with 10 bases between them. CDR3 length: 13 amino acids. Germline V gene data show CDR1 as SGHDT and CDR2 as YYEEEE. The CDR3 reads CASSRRPHTEAFF. The CDR3 DNA reads TGTGCCAGCAGCCGGCGGCCCCACACTGAAGCTTTCTTT.

Concerning this clonotype: A read error may explain this, as a much larger clone is one base away. The rearrangement joins TRBV6-5 to TRBJ2-2; 7 positions match TRBD1. The V and J ends lost 0 bases and 5 bases, in that order; junction bases with no gene match: 6. The CDR3 has 16 amino acids. Per germline, CDR1 MNHEY and CDR2 SVGAGI. CDR3 protein: CASSYSPVTGTGELFF. For the CDR3, the DNA is TGTGCCAGCAGTTACTCCCCCGTGACAGGGACCGGGGAGCTGTTTTTT.